A selection of T cell receptor beta chains follows, all from one sample in a study of blood T cell repertoires in COVID-19. Assay used: immunoSEQ multiplex PCR; TCRdb lists only in-frame clones, some missing. The table has roughly 320,000 clones, 90% to 95% seen once; the top ten hold roughly 3.9%. Sequencing was carried out using PBMCs or T cells enriched from blood (not recorded which). The source of these receptors is a woman in her 30s who had been exposed to COVID-19. Both conserved end residues are part of each CDR3. Fields, in order: D gene, V gene, J gene, clone size, CDR3 protein, CDR3 DNA. D genes are given only for firm matches. Only some rows state a clone size, as once, few, many or a class for expanded clones.

NA	TRBV15	TRBJ2-3	NA	CATSSGAGSDTQYF	TGTGCCACCAGCTCAGGGGCTGGTTCAGATACGCAGTATTTT
NA	TRBV6-5	TRBJ2-5	NA	CASSYSGRQRQETQYF	TGTGCCAGCAGTTACTCGGGCCGACAGCGCCAAGAGACCCAGTACTTC
NA	TRBV7-9	TRBJ1-3	NA	CASSLDINTIYF	TGTGCCAGCAGCTTAGATATAAACACCATATATTTT
TRBD1	TRBV30	TRBJ1-2	NA	CAWRFGWTGATNYGYTF	TGTGCCTGGAGATTCGGGTGGACAGGGGCCACTAACTATGGCTACACCTTC
TRBD1	TRBV5-1	TRBJ1-2	NA	CASSLALQGGGYTF	TGCGCCAGCAGCTTGGCCCTACAGGGGGGTGGCTACACCTTC
NA	TRBV5-1	TRBJ1-2	few	CASSLDSGMGGYTF	TGCGCCAGCAGCTTGGATTCGGGGATGGGCGGCTACACCTTC
TRBD1	TRBV5-4	TRBJ1-4	NA	CASSSPGTGPEKLFF	TGTGCCAGCAGCTCCCCCGGGACAGGGCCCGAAAAACTGTTTTTT
TRBD1	TRBV7-2	TRBJ1-1	NA	CASSPRTGSPEAFF	TGTGCCAGCAGCCCCCGGACAGGTTCGCCTGAAGCTTTCTTT
NA	TRBV19	TRBJ2-7	NA	CATKPGPGTYEQYF	TGTGCCACCAAACCCGGTCCCGGGACCTACGAGCAGTACTTC
TRBD1	TRBV7-3	TRBJ1-1	once	CASSVRGTGGLGVTEAFF	TGTGCCAGCAGCGTAAGAGGGACAGGGGGTTTAGGGGTAACTGAAGCTTTCTTT
NA	TRBV6-5	TRBJ1-2	NA	CASSYSRDPNYGYTF	TGTGCCAGCAGTTACTCCAGGGATCCGAATTATGGCTACACCTTC
NA	TRBV11-1	TRBJ1-1	NA	CASSPGSPSPEAFF	TGTGCCAGCAGCCCGGGAAGCCCCTCTCCTGAAGCTTTCTTT
NA	TRBV5-4	TRBJ1-2	NA	CASSLVMGVGGYGYTF	TGTGCCAGCAGCTTGGTGATGGGGGTAGGGGGTTATGGCTACACCTTC
NA	TRBV18	TRBJ2-1	NA	CASSLSGGYNEQFF	TGTGCCAGCTCACTATCCGGGGGCTACAATGAGCAGTTCTTC
TRBD2	TRBV6-5	TRBJ2-7	NA	CASSYTGGRENEQYF	TGTGCCAGCAGTTACACGGGCGGGCGGGAGAACGAGCAGTACTTC
TRBD1	TRBV2	TRBJ2-3	NA	CASDRGATDTQYF	TGTGCCAGCGACAGGGGAGCCACAGATACGCAGTATTTT